The entry that follows covers one TCR beta chain sequence. The method was immunoSEQ multiplex PCR; TCRdb's version includes in-frame clones alone and lacks a portion of them. The data contain some 50,000 clones, around 95% of them singletons. This sample is part of a study of technical replicates of blood from a few donors. V shed 2 bases and J shed 7 bases, with 12 bases lying between them. The CDR3 is 13 residues long. Germline V lookup: CDR1 SGDLS, CDR2 YYNGEE. The rearrangement joins TRBV9 to TRBJ1-1, with D possibly being TRBD1 (5 bases). Sample: T cells isolated from PBMCs. This clonotype was sampled from a human donor in good health. The CDR3 reads CASSVGRGVEAFF. CDR3 DNA: TGTGCCAGCAGCGTCGGGAGGGGAGTTGAAGCTTTCTTT.